This paragraph covers one T cell receptor beta chain sequence. Its antigen is not yet known. Base qualities were left out, and no much larger clone turns up one base away. Via the germline V gene, CDR1 is MNHEY and CDR2 SVGAGI. The CDR3 holds 14 amino acids from the cysteine to the phenylalanine. The retained sequence is limited to the CDR3, 42 bases, with the frame set at the first base. In total, approximately 700 healthy bone marrow donors made up the cohort. Cohort members were all nominally healthy when sampled, although unrecorded immune exposures were likely present. The donor tested CMV seronegative, placing the donor among the approximately 360 seronegative members of the cohort. Each donor provided a peripheral blood sample, and peripheral blood mononuclear cells were used for TCR beta sequencing. The Qiagen DNeasy Blood Extraction Kit was used to extract genomic DNA from the blood cell samples.

Libraries were built with the immunoSEQ multiplex PCR assay. A mixture of 60 forward primers for TCR Vbeta segments and 13 reverse primers for TCR Jbeta segments was used in the multiplex PCR. Amplification of the CDR3 region of rearranged TCR beta genes was performed with a multiplex PCR assay on genomic DNA. On the Illumina HiSeq System, the amplified TCR beta libraries were sequenced as 87-base-pair reads. The paper's processing steps were these. A later analysis counted some 80 million unique TCR beta chains across the 666 repertoires, and around 9.9 million of these chains were shared by at least two donors. Raw reads were error-corrected and collapsed into unique sequences with a nearest-neighbor algorithm that merged closely related sequences to remove PCR and sequencing errors. To assign V, D and J gene segments, CDR3 sequences were aligned to IMGT reference sequences. For a sequence to be retained, a match of at least six nucleotides was required to both a V gene segment and a J gene segment. Rearrangements were called productive when the CDR3 lacked stop codons and stayed in frame with V and J; all others were non-productive. Following IMGT convention, CDR3 was defined as the stretch from the second conserved V-encoded cysteine to the conserved J-encoded phenylalanine. The earlier analysis of fewer than 750 of the donors excluded sequences that lacked an unambiguous match to a single V gene segment. In an earlier analysis of 587 of the donors, a V segment was called functional when productive rearrangements were above 56.7%, and segregating when the standard deviation between donors exceeded 5%. A statistical classification framework was built to diagnose cytomegalovirus status from the catalog of TCR beta chain sequences. V and J gene assignment, in a later analysis, came from comparing TCR nucleotide sequences with IMGT/GENE-DB human TR gene sequences. In a later analysis, CDR3 sequences and most-parsimonious VDJ recombination scenarios were assigned using the TCRdist pipeline. In a later analysis, every TCR beta chain was defined by the combination of its CDR3 amino acid sequence and its V-gene family, and reads without a unique V-gene family were dropped. In a later analysis, fewer than 600 highly shared, low-generation-probability nucleotide sequences were removed to address suspected cross-contamination and a sequencing artifact. In a later analysis, a clonal expansion index for each public chain was calculated from normalized within-repertoire ranks of inferred template counts. In a later analysis, generation probabilities were computed with a VDJ recombination model fitted to out-of-frame rearrangements, and the resulting probabilities were checked against IGoR. In a later analysis, TCR-TCR, TCR-HLA and TCR-CMV co-occurrence was scored with hypergeometric tests, and a repertoire-size bias correction was applied to TCR pairs. False discovery rates were estimated in a later analysis by permuting HLA or CMV assignments 20 times. In a later analysis, co-occurring TCRs were grouped using DBSCAN, with TCRdist sequence similarity added in when clustering inside HLA-allele-positive subsets. Co-occurrence clustering excluded repertoires with fewer than 30,000 or more than 120,000 public chains, plus five with anomalous nucleotide sharing. Entries here come from immuneACCESS through TCRdb and include only in-frame sequences with V and J called. Some clones fail to appear in such tables; in the studies checked, an unresolved V gene covers under half of the shortfall, and the cause of the remainder is unknown. The V and J calls and clone size come from that table; D and trimming were worked out from the DNA. The sample data list 200,000 to 250,000 clones, and around 76% of these were observed just once. 0.63% of the sample rests with the top ten.

These data come from a study of cytomegalovirus exposure and HLA in healthy donors (dated by TCRdb to 2015 to 2018). With regard to the full study: An earlier analysis of roughly 630 of the donors reported 250 to 300 Gb of sequence data and approximately 110 million unique TCR beta sequences from 150 million to 200 million T cells. In a later genetic analysis, genome-wide SNP genotypes for about 55% of the roughly 700 donors were used, and that subset was treated as a discovery cohort. The study combined high-throughput TCR immunosequencing, statistical association of individual TCRs with disease status, and machine learning to predict cytomegalovirus infection status. A handful of DR-DQ haplotypes were handled as single units for association and clustering because linkage in the cohort was strong. In a later analysis, previously published TCR beta repertoires from 666 donors were re-analyzed and high-resolution HLA genotyping was added so that TCR occurrence patterns could be studied. The number of typed donors differed by locus: about 620-640 for A, B, C, DRB1 and DQB1; 500 to 550 for DQA1; 606 for DPA1; and around 470 for DPB1. Donor age, sex, ethnicity and CMV serostatus were collected together with the repertoire data. The T cell repertoires of some 670 subjects were profiled by immunosequencing and related to cytomegalovirus serostatus. Among the roughly 400 genotyped donors, around 81% belonged to the genetic ancestry cluster associated with self-reported Caucasian donors. Across roughly 420 genotyped donors of the cohort, an average of approximately 220,000 unique TCR beta nucleotide sequences per donor were sequenced, and around 19% of those sequences were non-productive. All discovery cohort repertoires had been generated on a single sequencing platform. The aim of the study was to test whether cataloging public T cell receptors could identify signatures of past pathogen exposure. An earlier analysis of 587 of the donors used high-throughput TCR beta sequencing to judge whether each TCR beta V gene segment behaved as functional or pseudogenic. Rather than using new phenotypic data, the later analysis identified candidate immune exposures from TCR beta sequences and from how often those sequences occurred across donors. HLA typing covered class I and class II loci at four-digit resolution. About 280 gigabases of sequencing data and roughly 90 million unique TCR sequences were included in an early release covering several hundred HLA-typed donors. Besides the first cohort of around 700 subjects, a separate validation cohort made up of over 95 different subjects was used. What the authors observed across the whole study: In an earlier analysis of around 600 of the donors, most TCR beta V segments were observed in productive rearrangements about 87% or about 30% of the time, broadly matching IMGT annotations. According to a later analysis, most CMV-associated TCR beta chains appeared to be HLA-restricted, and the HLA associations seemed to be driven largely by CMV exposure. According to a later analysis, TCR association rates differed among HLA loci, with DRB1 alleles showing the most associated TCRs and HLA-C alleles showing the fewest. In a later analysis, more than 15,000 TCR beta sequences were associated with specific HLA alleles at a false discovery rate of 0.05. The 87-base-pair reads could not distinguish some IMGT-functional V segments, including TRBV6-2 and TRBV6-3, so those segments were excluded. According to a later analysis, parvovirus B19, influenza, CMV and Epstein-Barr virus appeared linked to several top co-occurrence clusters. In vitro tests confirmed that three of the cytomegalovirus-associated TCR beta chains recognize cytomegalovirus antigens. When HLA alleles, especially DR and DQ, strongly co-occurred, attributing TCR associations to individual alleles was difficult. According to the authors, the approach could potentially be generalized to other disease states and immunological phenotypes. CMV serostatus was the only immune exposure information available for the cohort. In this cohort, only TCR beta chains were sequenced, and detectable features were limited by the absence of alpha or paired-chain data. In both the original and validation cohorts, the classifier was reported to diagnose cytomegalovirus status with high specificity and sensitivity. A further reported finding was that TCR beta sequences accurately predicted the HLA-A and HLA-B alleles for most subjects in the first cohort. While some public TCRs were present in many individuals, most TCR sequences turned up only very rarely across donors. Because HLA typing was missing for some donors at each locus, association tests included only the typed subset. Sequencing depth was assumed to be roughly uniform across donors in the presence/absence analyses, though that assumption may not hold. Correlated functional status among segregating V segments might be attributable to linkage disequilibrium, but an unknown experimental factor could not be ruled out. In a later analysis, HLA-associated TCR beta chains were found to be more clonally expanded and to have lower generation probabilities than equally common non-associated chains. The earlier analysis of almost 600 of the donors excluded some 16 rarely observed V segments, including chromosome 9 orphons, because counts were too low. A cluster of highly shared sequence variants was judged likely to be a technical artifact of the sequencing pipeline. In a later genetic analysis, a missense DCLRE1C variant was associated with V-gene and J-gene trimming of TCR beta chains, and the association was replicated in an independent cohort. The study gave a list of around 170 TCR beta chains associated with cytomegalovirus. According to a later genetic analysis, donors in an Asian-associated ancestry cluster had fewer N-insertions in productive TCRs than the roughly 660-donor mean.

This TCR was sampled from a man aged 18 to 30 in good health and CMV-seronegative. The sequencing sample was made of PBMCs. The V and J segments used are TRBV6-5 and TRBJ2-5, with TRBD1 identical over 8 junction bases. The DNA end favors TRBJ2-7, so the J call may be wrong. The DNA sequence is given as TGTGCCAGCTCGATACTGACAGGGGCCGACGAGCAGTACTTC. Protein translation: CASSILTGADEQYF.